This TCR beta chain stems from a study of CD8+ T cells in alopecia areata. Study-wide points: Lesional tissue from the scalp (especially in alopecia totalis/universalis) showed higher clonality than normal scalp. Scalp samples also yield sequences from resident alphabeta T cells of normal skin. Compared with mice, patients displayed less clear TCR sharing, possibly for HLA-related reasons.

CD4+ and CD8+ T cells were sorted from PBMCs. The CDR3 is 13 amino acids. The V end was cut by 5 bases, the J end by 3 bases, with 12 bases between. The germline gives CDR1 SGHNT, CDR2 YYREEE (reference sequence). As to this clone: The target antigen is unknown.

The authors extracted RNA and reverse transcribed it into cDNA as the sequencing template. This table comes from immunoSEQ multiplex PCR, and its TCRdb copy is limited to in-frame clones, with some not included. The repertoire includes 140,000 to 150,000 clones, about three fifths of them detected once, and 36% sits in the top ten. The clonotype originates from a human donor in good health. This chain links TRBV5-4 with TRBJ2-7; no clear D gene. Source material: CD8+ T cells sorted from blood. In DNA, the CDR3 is TGTGCCAGCAGTTACAGCCTAAACTACGAGCAGTACTTC. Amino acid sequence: CASSYSLNYEQYF.